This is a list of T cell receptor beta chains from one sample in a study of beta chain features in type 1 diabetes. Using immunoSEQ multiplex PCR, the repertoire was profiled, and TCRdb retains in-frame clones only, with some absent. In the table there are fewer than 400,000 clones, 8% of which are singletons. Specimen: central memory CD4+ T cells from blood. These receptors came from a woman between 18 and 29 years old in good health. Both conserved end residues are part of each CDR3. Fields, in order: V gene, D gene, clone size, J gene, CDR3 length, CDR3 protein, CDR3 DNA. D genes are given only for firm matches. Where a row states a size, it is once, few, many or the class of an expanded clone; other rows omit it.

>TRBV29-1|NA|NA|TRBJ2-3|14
CSVEGGKDTDTQYF
TGCAGCGTTGAAGGTGGAAAGGACACAGATACGCAGTATTTT
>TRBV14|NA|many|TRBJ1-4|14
CASRRKGANEKLFF
TGTGCCAGCAGGAGAAAAGGGGCTAATGAAAAACTGTTTTTT
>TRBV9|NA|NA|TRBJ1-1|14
CASSASQGRTEAFF
TGTGCCAGCAGCGCGTCCCAGGGAAGGACTGAAGCTTTCTTT
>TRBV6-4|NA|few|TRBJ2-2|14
CASSEGLNTGELFF
TGTGCCAGCAGTGAGGGACTGAACACCGGGGAGCTGTTTTTT
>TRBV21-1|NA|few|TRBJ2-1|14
CASGTGGGYNEQFF
TGTGCCAGCGGGACAGGGGGTGGGTACAATGAGCAGTTCTTC
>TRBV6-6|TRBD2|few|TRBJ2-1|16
CASRKSGTTDGNEQFF
TGTGCCAGCAGAAAATCCGGGACTACGGATGGAAATGAGCAGTTCTTC
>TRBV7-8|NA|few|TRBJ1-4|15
CASSLGDPKREKLFF
TGTGCCAGCAGCTTAGGGGACCCTAAACGAGAAAAACTGTTTTTT
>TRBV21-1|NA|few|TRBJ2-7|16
CASSKEGKDFSYEQYF
TGTGCCAGCAGCAAAGAGGGGAAGGATTTCTCCTACGAGCAGTACTTC
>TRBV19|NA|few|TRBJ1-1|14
CASSIYGGNTEAFF
TGTGCCAGTAGTATCTACGGGGGGAACACTGAAGCTTTCTTT
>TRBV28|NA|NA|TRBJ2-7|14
CASSRLVVNYEQYF
TGTGCCAGCAGCCGACTAGTTGTTAACTACGAGCAGTACTTC
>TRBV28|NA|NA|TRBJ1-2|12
CASSPYRDGYTF
TGTGCCAGCAGTCCCTACAGGGATGGCTACACCTTC
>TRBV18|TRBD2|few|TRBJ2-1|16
CASSTRQREITDEQFF
TGTGCCAGCTCAACTCGTCAGCGGGAGATCACGGATGAGCAGTTCTTC
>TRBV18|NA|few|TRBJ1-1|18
CASSLQGILGNRRTEAFF
TGTGCCAGCTCACTACAGGGTATTCTAGGGAATCGAAGGACTGAAGCTTTCTTT
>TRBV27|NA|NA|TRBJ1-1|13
CASRRHENTEAFF
TGTGCCAGCAGGAGACACGAGAACACTGAAGCTTTCTTT
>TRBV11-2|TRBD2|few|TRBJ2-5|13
CASSLEAAGEQYF
TGTGCCAGCAGCTTAGAGGCCGCGGGGGAGCAGTACTTC
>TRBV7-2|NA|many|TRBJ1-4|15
CASSYRPTTNEKLFF
TGTGCCAGCAGCTATAGACCTACAACTAATGAAAAACTGTTTTTT
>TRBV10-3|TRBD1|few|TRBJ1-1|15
CAIKGTGRGNTEAFF
TGTGCCATCAAGGGGACAGGGCGCGGGAACACTGAAGCTTTCTTT
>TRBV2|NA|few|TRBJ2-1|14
CASRPRGSYNEQFF
TGTGCCAGCCGACCCCGCGGCTCCTACAATGAGCAGTTCTTC
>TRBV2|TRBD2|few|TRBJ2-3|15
CASSENGRAADTQYF
TGTGCCAGCAGTGAGAACGGGAGGGCCGCAGATACGCAGTATTTT
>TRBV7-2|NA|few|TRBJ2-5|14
CASSLEEFQETQYF
TGTGCCAGCAGCTTAGAGGAGTTCCAAGAGACCCAGTACTTC
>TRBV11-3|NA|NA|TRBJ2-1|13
CASSLGGTNEQFF
TGTGCCAGCAGCTTAGGGGGTACAAATGAGCAGTTCTTC
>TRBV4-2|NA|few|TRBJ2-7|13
CASSHQVLYEQYF
TGTGCCAGCAGCCATCAAGTGCTGTACGAGCAGTACTTC
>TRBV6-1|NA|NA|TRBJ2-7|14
CASSERHMAYEQYF
TGTGCCAGCAGTGAGAGACATATGGCCTACGAGCAGTACTTC
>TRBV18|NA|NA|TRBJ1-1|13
CASSPPGSRQAFF
TGTGCCAGCTCACCACCCGGGAGCCGCCAAGCTTTCTTT
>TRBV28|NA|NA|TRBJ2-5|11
CASSSKETQYF
TGTGCCAGCAGTTCTAAAGAGACCCAGTACTTC
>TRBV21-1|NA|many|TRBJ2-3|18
CASSTRRWRGSNTDTQYF
TGTGCCAGCAGCACCCGACGGTGGCGGGGATCAAACACAGATACGCAGTATTTT
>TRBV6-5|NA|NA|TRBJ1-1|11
CASDNRGEAFF
TGTGCTTCGGATAACCGGGGTGAAGCTTTCTTT
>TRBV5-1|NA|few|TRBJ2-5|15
CASSIQPGVQETQYF
TGCGCCAGCAGCATACAACCGGGGGTCCAAGAGACCCAGTACTTC
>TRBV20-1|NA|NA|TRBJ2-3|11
CSVISTDTQYF
TGCAGTGTCATCAGCACAGATACGCAGTATTTT
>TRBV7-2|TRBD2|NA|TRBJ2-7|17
CASSSRAGTSPSYEQYF
TGTGCCAGCAGCTCACGAGCCGGGACTAGCCCCTCCTACGAGCAGTACTTC
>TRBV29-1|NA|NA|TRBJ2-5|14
CSVYDGRPQETQYF
TGCAGCGTCTATGATGGCCGACCCCAAGAGACCCAGTACTTC
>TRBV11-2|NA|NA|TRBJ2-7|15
CASSFLGTQFYEQYF
TGTGCCAGCAGCTTTTTGGGGACTCAGTTCTACGAGCAGTACTTC
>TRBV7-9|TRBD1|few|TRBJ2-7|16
CASSLAVTGGGDEQYF
TGTGCCAGCAGCTTAGCGGTGACAGGGGGCGGCGACGAGCAGTACTTC
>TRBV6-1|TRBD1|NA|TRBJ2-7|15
CASSIDRASVGEQYF
TGTGCCAGCAGCATTGACAGGGCGAGCGTGGGCGAGCAGTACTTC
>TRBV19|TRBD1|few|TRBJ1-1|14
CASRNTAGGSWAFF
TGTGCCAGCAGAAATACGGCAGGGGGTAGTTGGGCTTTCTTT
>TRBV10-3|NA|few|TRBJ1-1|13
CAISEGLADEAFF
TGTGCCATCAGTGAAGGTTTGGCGGACGAAGCTTTCTTT
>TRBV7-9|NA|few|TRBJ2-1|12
CASSLRSGEQFF
TGTGCCAGCAGCTTAAGGTCTGGTGAGCAGTTCTTC
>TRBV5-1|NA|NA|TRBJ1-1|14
CASRQGPTNTEAFF
TGCGCCAGCAGACAGGGCCCTACGAACACTGAAGCTTTCTTT
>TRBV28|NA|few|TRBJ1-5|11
CASSTRLSQHF
TGTGCCAGCAGTACCCGCTTGTCCCAGCATTTT
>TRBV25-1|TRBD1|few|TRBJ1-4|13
CASKQGAREKLFF
TGTGCCAGCAAACAGGGGGCTCGTGAAAAACTGTTTTTT
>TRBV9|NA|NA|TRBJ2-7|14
CASSPGTEYYEQYF
TGTGCCAGCAGCCCCGGGACTGAATACTACGAGCAGTACTTC
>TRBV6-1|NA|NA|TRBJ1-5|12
CASSFLEQPQHF
TGTGCCAGCAGTTTCCTAGAACAGCCCCAGCATTTT
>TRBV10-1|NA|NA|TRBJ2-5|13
CASSESRGETQYF
TGCGCCAGCAGTGAGAGTCGGGGAGAGACCCAGTACTTC
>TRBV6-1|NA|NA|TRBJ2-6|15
CASRDFASGANVLTF
TGTGCCAGCAGAGATTTTGCCTCTGGGGCCAACGTCCTGACTTTC
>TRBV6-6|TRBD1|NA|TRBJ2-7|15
CASRYNRGPVYEQYF
TGTGCCAGCAGATATAACAGGGGACCGGTCTACGAGCAGTACTTC
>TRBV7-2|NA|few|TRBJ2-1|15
CASSPGQTRLGRQFF
TGTGCCAGCAGCCCGGGACAAACCCGACTCGGTCGACAGTTCTTC
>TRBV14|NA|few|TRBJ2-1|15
CASSQGTNYYNEQFF
TGTGCCAGCAGCCAAGGGACAAACTACTACAATGAGCAGTTCTTC
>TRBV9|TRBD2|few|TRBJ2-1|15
CASGRLSGSHNEQFF
TGTGCCAGCGGCAGACTTAGCGGGTCCCACAATGAGCAGTTCTTC
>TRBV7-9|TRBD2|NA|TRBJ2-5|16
CASSLARGGHQETQYF
TGTGCCAGCAGCTTAGCGCGGGGGGGACATCAAGAGACCCAGTACTTC
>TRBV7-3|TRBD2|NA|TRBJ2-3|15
CASSFGGRLTDTQYF
TGTGCCAGCAGCTTCGGCGGGAGGCTCACAGATACGCAGTATTTT
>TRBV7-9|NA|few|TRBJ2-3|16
CASSLQGRRPTDTQYF
TGTGCCAGCAGCTTGCAGGGCAGGAGGCCCACAGATACGCAGTATTTT
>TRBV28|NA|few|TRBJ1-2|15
CASSFDEGRYYGYTF
TGTGCCAGCAGTTTCGATGAGGGCCGATACTATGGCTACACCTTC
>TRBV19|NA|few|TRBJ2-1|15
CASSIRRVPYNEQFF
TGTGCCAGTAGTATCAGGAGGGTACCCTACAATGAGCAGTTCTTC
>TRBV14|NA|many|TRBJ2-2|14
CAILADRNTGELFF
TGTGCCATCCTAGCGGACAGGAACACCGGGGAGCTGTTTTTT
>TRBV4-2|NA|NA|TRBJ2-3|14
CASSPRVLVDTQYF
TGTGCCAGCAGCCCCAGGGTGTTGGTGGATACGCAGTATTTT
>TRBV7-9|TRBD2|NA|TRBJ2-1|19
CASSDASGRYRSSYNEQFF
TGTGCCAGCAGCGACGCTAGCGGGAGGTACCGGAGCTCCTACAATGAGCAGTTCTTC
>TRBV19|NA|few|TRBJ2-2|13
CASSIQLVGELFF
TGTGCCAGTAGTATTCAATTGGTCGGGGAGCTGTTTTTT
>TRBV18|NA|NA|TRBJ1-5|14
CASSGAGRDQPQHF
TGTGCCAGCTCGGGGGCAGGGAGAGATCAGCCCCAGCATTTT
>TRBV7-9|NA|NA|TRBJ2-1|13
CASSLIWTNEQFF
TGTGCCAGCAGCTTAATATGGACCAATGAGCAGTTCTTC
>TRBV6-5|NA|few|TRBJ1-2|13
CASSYEGPYGYTF
TGTGCCAGCAGTTACGAAGGCCCCTATGGCTACACCTTC